This TCR beta chain emerged from a study of blood T cell repertoires in COVID-19. This clone was counted a single time. The study drew participants aged about 18 to 89 years from some 23 US areas. TCRdb keeps only in-frame clones here, not all; method: immunoSEQ multiplex PCR. The sample contains roughly 230,000 clones, about 90% of which appear only once. The origin of this receptor is a woman aged 30 to 39 with acute COVID-19. Source material: PBMCs or T cells enriched from blood (not recorded which).

CDR3 sequence: CASGQGARNEQYF. Written as DNA, the CDR3 is TGTGCCAGTGGGCAGGGGGCGAGGAACGAGCAGTACTTC. V and J are TRBV19 and TRBJ2-7, with 8 bases lining up with TRBD1. This CDR3 has 13 residues. The germline CDR1 and CDR2 sequences are LNHDA and SQIVND (reference sequence). V lost 8 bases, J lost 5 bases, and 8 bases stayed unmatched.